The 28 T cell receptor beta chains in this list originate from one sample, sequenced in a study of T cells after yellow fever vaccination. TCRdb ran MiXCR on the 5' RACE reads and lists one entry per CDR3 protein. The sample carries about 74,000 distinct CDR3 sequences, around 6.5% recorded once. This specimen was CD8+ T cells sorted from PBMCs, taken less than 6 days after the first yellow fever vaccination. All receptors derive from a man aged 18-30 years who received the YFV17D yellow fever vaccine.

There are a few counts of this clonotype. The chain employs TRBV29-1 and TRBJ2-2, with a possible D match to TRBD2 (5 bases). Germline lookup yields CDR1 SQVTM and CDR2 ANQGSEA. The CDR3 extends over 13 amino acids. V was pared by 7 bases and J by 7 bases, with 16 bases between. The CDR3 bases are TGCAGCGCCCGTAGACTCGGGAACGGGGAGCTGTTTTTT. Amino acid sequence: CSARRLGNGELFF.

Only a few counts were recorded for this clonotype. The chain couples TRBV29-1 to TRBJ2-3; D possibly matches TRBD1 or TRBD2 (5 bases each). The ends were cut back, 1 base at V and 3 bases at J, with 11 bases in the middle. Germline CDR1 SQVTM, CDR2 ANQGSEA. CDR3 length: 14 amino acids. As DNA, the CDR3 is TGCAGCGTTGAAGGGGAAGAGGGGACAGATACGCAGTATTTT. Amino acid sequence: CSVEGEEGTDTQYF.

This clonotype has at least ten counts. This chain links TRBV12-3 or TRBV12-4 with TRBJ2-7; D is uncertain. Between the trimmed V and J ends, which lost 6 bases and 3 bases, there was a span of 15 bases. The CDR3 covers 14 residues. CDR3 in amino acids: CASSPAGRFYEQYV. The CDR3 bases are TGTGCCAGCAGCCCCGCCGGACGGTTCTACGAGCAGTACGTC.

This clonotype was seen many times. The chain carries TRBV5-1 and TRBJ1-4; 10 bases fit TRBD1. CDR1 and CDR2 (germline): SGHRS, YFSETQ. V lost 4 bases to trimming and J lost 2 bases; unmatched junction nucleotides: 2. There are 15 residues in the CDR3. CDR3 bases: TGCGCCAGCAGCCCGGGACAGGGGACTAATGAAAAACTGTTTTTT. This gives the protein CASSPGQGTNEKLFF.

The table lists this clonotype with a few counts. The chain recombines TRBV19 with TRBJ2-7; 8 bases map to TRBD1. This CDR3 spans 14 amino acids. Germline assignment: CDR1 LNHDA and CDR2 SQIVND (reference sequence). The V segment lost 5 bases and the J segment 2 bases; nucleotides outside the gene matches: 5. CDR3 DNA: TGTGCCAGTAGTGGTGGGACAGGAGCCTACGAGCAGTACTTC. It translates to CASSGGTGAYEQYF.

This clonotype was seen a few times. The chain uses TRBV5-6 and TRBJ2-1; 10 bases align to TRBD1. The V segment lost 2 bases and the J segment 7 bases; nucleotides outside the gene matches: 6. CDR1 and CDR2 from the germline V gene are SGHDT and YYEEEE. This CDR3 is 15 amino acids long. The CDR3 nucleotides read TGTGCCAGCAGCTTTGGGACAGGGGCCCCAAATGAGCAGTTCTTC. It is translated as CASSFGTGAPNEQFF.

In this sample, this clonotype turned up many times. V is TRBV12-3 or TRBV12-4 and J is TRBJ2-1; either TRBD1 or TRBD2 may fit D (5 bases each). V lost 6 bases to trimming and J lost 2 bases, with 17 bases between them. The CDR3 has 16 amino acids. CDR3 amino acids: CASRSPLGAAYNEQFF. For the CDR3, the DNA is TGTGCCAGCAGATCACCCCTCGGGGCGGCCTACAATGAGCAGTTCTTC.

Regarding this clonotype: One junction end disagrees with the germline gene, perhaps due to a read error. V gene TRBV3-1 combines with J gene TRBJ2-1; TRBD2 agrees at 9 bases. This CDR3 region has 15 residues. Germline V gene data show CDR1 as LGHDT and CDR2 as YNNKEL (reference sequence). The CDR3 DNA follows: TGTGCCAGCTGCCAAGGGGGACTAGCCGGGAATGAGCAGTTCTTC. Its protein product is CASCQGGLAGNEQFF.

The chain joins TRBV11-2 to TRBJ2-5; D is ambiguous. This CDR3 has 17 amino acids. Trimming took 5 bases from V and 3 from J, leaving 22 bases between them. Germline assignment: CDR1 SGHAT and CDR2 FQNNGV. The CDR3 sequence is CASSQDPLLTREETQYF. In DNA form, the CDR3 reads TGTGCCAGCAGCCAAGACCCCCTGCTGACAAGGGAAGAGACCCAGTACTTC.

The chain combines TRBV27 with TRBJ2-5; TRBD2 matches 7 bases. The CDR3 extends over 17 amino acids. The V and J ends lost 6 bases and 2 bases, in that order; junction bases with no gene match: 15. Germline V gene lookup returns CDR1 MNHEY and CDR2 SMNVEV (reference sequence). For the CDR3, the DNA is TGTGCCAGCAGCCAAAGGGAGGGGCCTTTCGAGCAAGAGACCCAGTACTTC. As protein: CASSQREGPFEQETQYF.

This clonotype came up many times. DNA for the CDR3: TGTGCCAGCAGCTTAGAACCGACATACGAGCAGTACTTC. This sequence encodes CASSLEPTYEQYF. This chain connects TRBV7-9 to TRBJ2-7; D uncertain. V was cut by 1 base and J by 4 bases, with 8 bases left in between. The germline CDR1 and CDR2 sequences are SEHNR and FQNEAQ (reference sequence). There are 13 residues in the CDR3.

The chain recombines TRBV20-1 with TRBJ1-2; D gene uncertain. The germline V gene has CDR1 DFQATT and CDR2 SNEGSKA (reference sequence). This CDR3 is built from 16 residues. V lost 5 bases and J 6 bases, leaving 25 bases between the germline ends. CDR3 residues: CSALALTVHPKDGYTF. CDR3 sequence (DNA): TGCAGTGCTCTTGCCCTCACAGTCCACCCTAAAGATGGCTACACCTTC.

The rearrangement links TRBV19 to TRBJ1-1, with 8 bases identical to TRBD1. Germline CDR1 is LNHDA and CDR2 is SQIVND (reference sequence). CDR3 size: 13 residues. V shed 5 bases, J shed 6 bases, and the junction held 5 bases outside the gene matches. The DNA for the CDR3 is TGTGCCAGTAGTGAAACAGGGGGGGCTGAAGCTTTCTTT. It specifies CASSETGGAEAFF.

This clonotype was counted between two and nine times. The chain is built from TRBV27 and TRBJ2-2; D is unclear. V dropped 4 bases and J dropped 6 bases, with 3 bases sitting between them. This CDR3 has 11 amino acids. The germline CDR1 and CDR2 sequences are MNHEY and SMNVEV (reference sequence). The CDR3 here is CASSWSGELFF. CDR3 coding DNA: TGTGCCAGCAGTTGGTCCGGGGAGCTGTTTTTT.

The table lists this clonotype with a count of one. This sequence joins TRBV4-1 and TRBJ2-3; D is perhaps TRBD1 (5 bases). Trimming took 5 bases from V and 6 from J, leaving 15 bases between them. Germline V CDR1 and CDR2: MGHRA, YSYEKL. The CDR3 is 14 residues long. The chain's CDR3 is CASSAGRASDTQYF. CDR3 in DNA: TGCGCCAGCAGCGCAGGCAGGGCCTCTGATACGCAGTATTTT.

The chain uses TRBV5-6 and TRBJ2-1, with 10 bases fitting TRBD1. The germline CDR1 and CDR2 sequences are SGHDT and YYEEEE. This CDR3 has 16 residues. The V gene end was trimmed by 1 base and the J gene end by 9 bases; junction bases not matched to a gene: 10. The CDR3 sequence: CASSLQRDRGFIEQFF. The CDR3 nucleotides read TGTGCCAGCAGCTTGCAACGGGACAGGGGATTTATTGAGCAGTTCTTC.

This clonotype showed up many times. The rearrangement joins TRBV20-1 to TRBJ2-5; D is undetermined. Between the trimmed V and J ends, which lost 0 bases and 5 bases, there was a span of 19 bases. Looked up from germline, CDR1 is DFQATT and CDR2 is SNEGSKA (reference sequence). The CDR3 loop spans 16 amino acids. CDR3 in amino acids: CSARDSASRDWETQYF. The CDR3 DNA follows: TGCAGTGCTAGAGATTCTGCTTCGCGCGATTGGGAGACCCAGTACTTC.

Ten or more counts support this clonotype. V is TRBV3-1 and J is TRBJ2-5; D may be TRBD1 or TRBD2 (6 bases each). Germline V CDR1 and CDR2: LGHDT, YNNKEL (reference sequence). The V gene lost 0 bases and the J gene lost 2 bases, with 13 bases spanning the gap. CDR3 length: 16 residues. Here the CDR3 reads CASSQESRGGQETQYF. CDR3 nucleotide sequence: TGTGCCAGCAGCCAAGAATCGCGAGGGGGGCAAGAGACCCAGTACTTC.

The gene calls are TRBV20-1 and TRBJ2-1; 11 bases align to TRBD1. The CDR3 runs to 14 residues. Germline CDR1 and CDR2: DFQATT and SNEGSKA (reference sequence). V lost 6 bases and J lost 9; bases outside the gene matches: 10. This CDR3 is CSAPPDRGPSEQFF. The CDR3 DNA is TGCAGTGCCCCCCCGGACAGGGGGCCGTCTGAGCAGTTCTTC.

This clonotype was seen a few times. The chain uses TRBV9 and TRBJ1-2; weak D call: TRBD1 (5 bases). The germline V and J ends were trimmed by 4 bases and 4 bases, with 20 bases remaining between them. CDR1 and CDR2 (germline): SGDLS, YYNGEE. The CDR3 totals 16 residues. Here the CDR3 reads CASSLRDGGTSYGYTF. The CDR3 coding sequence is TGTGCCAGCAGCTTAAGGGACGGCGGAACAAGCTATGGCTACACCTTC.

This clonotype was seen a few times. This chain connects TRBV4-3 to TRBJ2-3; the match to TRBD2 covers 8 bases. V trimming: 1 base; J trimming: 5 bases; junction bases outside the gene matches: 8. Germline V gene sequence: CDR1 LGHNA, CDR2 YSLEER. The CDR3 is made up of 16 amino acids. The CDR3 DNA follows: TGCGCCAGCAGCCAAGCGGACTCGGGGGGGATAGATACGCAGTATTTT. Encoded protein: CASSQADSGGIDTQYF.

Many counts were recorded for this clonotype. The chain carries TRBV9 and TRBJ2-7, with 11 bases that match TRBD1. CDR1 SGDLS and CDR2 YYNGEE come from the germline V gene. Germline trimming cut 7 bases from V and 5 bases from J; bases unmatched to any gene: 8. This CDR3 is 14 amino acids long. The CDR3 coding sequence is TGTGCCAGCTCGGGGGGACAGGGGGACGACGAGCAGTACTTC. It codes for CASSGGQGDDEQYF.

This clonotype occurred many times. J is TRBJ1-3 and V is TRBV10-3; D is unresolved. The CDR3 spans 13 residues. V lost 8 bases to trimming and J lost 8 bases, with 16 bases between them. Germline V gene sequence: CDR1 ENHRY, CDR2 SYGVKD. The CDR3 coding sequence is TGTGCCATCGGACCGGCCTTTATGCACACCATATATTTT. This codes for CAIGPAFMHTIYF.

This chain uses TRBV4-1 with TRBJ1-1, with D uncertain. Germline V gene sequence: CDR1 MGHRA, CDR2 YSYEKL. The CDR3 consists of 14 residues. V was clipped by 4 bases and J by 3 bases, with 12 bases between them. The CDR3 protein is CASSPARAHTEAFF. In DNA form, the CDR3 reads TGCGCCAGCAGCCCCGCTCGGGCGCACACTGAAGCTTTCTTT.

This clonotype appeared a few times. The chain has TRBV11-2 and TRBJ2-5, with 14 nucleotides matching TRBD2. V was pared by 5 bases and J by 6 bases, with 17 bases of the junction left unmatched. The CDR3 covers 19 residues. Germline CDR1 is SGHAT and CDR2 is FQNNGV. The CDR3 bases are TGTGCCAGCAGCCCCTGGGGGACTAGCGGGGGCCTACAAGGAAAGACCCAGTACTTC. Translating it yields CASSPWGTSGGLQGKTQYF.

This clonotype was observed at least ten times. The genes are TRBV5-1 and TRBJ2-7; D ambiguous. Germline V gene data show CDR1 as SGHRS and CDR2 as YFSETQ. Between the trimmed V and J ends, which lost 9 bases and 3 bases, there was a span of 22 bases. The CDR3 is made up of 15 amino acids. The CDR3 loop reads CATKVSVAELYEQYF. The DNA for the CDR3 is TGCGCCACCAAGGTTTCGGTGGCGGAGCTCTACGAGCAGTACTTC.

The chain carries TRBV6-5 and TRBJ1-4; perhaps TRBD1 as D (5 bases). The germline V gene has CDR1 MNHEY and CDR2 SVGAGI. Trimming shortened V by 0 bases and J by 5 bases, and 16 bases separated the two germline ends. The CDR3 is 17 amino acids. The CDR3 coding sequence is TGTGCCAGCAGTTACTCTGCCAGGGCGGAGACAAATGAAAAACTGTTTTTT. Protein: CASSYSARAETNEKLFF.

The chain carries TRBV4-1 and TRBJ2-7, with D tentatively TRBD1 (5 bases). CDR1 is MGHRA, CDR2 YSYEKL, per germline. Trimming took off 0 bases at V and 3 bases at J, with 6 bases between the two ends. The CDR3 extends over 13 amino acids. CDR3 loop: CASSQDDSYEQYF. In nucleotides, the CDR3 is TGCGCCAGCAGCCAAGATGACAGCTACGAGCAGTACTTC.